The TCR beta chain under discussion was sequenced for a study of shared clonotypes between healthy human individuals (dated by TCRdb to 2019 to 2021). About the study as a whole: A couple of women and a few men aged 18 to 49 years were included in the cohort. For each donor, CD4 naive and CD4 memory were each given three plates, CD8 naive was given two plates, and CD8 memory was given one plate. To estimate repertoire size and how much clonotypes are shared between individuals, the study performed deep sequencing of blood TCR repertoires from 4 to 6 healthy adults. Libraries were prepared and TCR repertoires were sequenced by different laboratories using diverse techniques, in order to increase sequencing depth and limit assay-specific biases. Between about 0.94 and 10 billion PBMCs per donor were obtained by leukapheresis.

Using the deep immunoSEQ assay, multiplex PCR amplified TCR CDR3 regions from genomic DNA. Extracted genomic DNA from each cell subset was spread evenly across all wells of several immunoSEQ 96-well plates, with each plate serving as a replicate. Each replicate PCR for sorted subsets received roughly 0.2 ug genomic DNA, equal to around 32,000 T cell genomes. The purified libraries were quantified using a Qubit 3.0 fluorometer, sized with a Bioanalyzer 2100, and then quantified again using the KAPA Library Quantification kit. Every immunoSEQ 96-well plate was sequenced on a separate single-read 150-cycle Illumina NextSeq 550 flow cell. In the source study's methods: Because the immunoSEQ output included only junctional sequences and no quality scores, the filtering could not be the same as the filtering used for full-length reads. Sequences were annotated with PyIR, a Python wrapper for IgBLAST v1.9, using IMGT germline references to assign V/J genes and CDR3. Reads with weak V/J assignments (E-value above 1e-6), missing CDR3, stop codons, out-of-frame junctions, or ambiguous translated residues were removed. A V3J clonotype was defined by an identical inferred V gene, J gene, and CDR3 amino acid sequence. Percentage overlap between repertoires was computed as shared unique clonotypes divided by the size of the smaller repertoire. Three approaches were used to assess repertoire richness: RTK rarefaction, the Chao1 estimator, and Recon v2.1 estimates of unobserved clonotypes. Generation probabilities were computed with OLGA for all TCRbeta clonotypes obtained by the gDNA method from several donors. The immuneACCESS repertoire file appears here via TCRdb, limited to in-frame rearrangements. These files lack a portion of the clones; in checked studies, under half of the deficit traces to unresolved V genes, and the cause of the others is not known. V and J calls and clone size are as listed in that table; D and trimming were resolved from the DNA. Here the sample has 1.6 million or so clones; about 96% occur a single time. The ten biggest clones cover about 1% of the sample.

For this clone: No antigen is known for it. No quality values exist for individual bases; no much larger clone is one base distant.

The donors were healthy, HIV-negative adults with no recently reported acute infections or vaccinations. Every donor was a Caucasian adult living in Nashville, Tennessee, USA. CD4+ T cells were enriched by magnetic negative selection; naive cells were then positively selected on CD45RA, and the negative fraction formed the memory subset. Blood was obtained by leukapheresis, after which PBMCs were separated by Ficoll-Histopaque density gradient centrifugation and cryopreserved in liquid nitrogen vapor phase. Purity and quantity of every magnetically sorted T cell population were checked by analytical flow cytometry. From each sorted fraction, genomic DNA was isolated and quantified by UV absorbance on a Nanodrop 2000c. The germline ends are 13 bases apart after V is trimmed by 3 bases and J by 3 bases. There are 14 amino acids in the CDR3, from cysteine to phenylalanine inclusive. Of the read, only the CDR3 DNA is kept; its 42 bases are in frame from base 1. The germline V gene sets CDR1 to SGHTS and CDR2 to YDEGEE.

The paper's findings and limits, for the study overall: Based on pairwise subsampling, the degree of clonotype sharing among donors was expected to be affected by sequencing depth. Estimated clonotype richness was generally larger for naive than for memory subsets. Because the study included a small number of donors, the genetic and exposure-history diversity represented was limited. Compared with non-shared clonotypes, clonotypes shared by all four sorted-subset donors had higher generation probabilities. Sharing across a few donors was observed for approximately 5% of naive CD4, 3% to 3.5% of naive CD8, over 2% of memory CD4, and around 0.4% of memory CD8 clonotypes. Even with the large sequencing depth, rarefaction of the sorted-subset datasets indicated that sequencing was incomplete. Only blood was sampled, and tissue TCR repertoires likely differ from those in blood.

The sequencing sample was made of naive CD4+ T cells sorted from blood. Sample cell subset or site, as interpreted from the label and publication: CD45RA+ positively selected. The sequence was obtained from a man in his thirties or forties in good health. The V gene is TRBV5-8 and the J gene is TRBJ2-7, with TRBD1 tentatively as D gene (6 bases match). The CDR3 loop reads CASSYRDKIYEQYF. The DNA sequence reads TGTGCCAGCAGCTACCGGGACAAAATCTACGAGCAGTACTTC. This CDR3, with the reference TRBV5-8 and TRBJ2-7 proteins standing in past its ends, gives the full variable domain EAGVTQSPTHLIKTRGQQATLRCSPISGHTSVYWYQQALGLGLQFLLWYDEGEERNRGNFPPRFSGRQFPNYSSELNVNALELEDSALYLCASSYRDKIYEQYFGPGTRLTVT.